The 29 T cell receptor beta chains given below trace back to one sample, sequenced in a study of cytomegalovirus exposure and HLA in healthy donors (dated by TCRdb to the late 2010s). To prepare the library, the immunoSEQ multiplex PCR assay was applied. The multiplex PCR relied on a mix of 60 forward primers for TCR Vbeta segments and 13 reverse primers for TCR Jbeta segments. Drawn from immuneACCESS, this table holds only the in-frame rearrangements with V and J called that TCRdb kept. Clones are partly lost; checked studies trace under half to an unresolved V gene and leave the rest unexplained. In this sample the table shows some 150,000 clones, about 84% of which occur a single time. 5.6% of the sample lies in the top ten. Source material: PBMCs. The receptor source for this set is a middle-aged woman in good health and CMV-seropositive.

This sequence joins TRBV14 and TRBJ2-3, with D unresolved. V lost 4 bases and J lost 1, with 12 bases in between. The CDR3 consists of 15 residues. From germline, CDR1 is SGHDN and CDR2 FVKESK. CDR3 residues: CASSRTLPGTDTQYF. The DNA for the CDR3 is TGTGCCAGCAGCCGTACCCTCCCGGGCACAGATACGCAGTATTTT.

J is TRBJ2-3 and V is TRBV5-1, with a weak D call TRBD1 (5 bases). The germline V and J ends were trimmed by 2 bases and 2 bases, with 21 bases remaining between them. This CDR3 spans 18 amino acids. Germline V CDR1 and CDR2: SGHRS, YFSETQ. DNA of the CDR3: TGCGCCAGCAGCTTTGGGGCTAGTCCCCGCCTATTCACAGATACGCAGTATTTT. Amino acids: CASSFGASPRLFTDTQYF.

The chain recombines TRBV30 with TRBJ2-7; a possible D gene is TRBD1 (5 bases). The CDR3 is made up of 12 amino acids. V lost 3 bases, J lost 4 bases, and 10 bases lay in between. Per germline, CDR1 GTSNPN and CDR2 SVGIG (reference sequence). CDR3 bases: TGTGCCTGGAGGGACACTACTTACGAGCAGTACTTC. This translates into CAWRDTTYEQYF.

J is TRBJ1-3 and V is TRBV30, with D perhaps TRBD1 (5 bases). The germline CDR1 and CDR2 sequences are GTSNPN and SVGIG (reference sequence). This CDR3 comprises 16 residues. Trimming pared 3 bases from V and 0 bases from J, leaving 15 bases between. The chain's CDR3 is CAWRIKTATSGNTIYF. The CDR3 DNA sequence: TGTGCCTGGAGGATAAAGACAGCGACCTCTGGAAACACCATATATTTT.

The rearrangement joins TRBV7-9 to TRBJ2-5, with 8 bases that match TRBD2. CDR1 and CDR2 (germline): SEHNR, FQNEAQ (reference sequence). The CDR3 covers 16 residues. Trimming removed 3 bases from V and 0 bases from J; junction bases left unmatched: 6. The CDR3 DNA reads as TGTGCCAGCAGCTTTGGGGTAGCGGGGAACCAAGAGACCCAGTACTTC. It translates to CASSFGVAGNQETQYF. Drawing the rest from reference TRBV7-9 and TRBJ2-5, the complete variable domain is DTGVSQNPRHKITKRGQNVTFRCDPISEHNRLYWYRQTLGQGPEFLTYFQNEAQLEKSRLLSDRFSAERPKGSFSTLEIQRTEQGDSAMYLCASSFGVAGNQETQYFGPGTRLLVL.

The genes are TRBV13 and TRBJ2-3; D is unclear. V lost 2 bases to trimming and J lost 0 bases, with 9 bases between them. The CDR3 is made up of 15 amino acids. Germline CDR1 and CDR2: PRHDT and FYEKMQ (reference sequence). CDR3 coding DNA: TGTGCCAGCAGCTTATACTCTCCTAGCACAGATACGCAGTATTTT. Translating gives CASSLYSPSTDTQYF.

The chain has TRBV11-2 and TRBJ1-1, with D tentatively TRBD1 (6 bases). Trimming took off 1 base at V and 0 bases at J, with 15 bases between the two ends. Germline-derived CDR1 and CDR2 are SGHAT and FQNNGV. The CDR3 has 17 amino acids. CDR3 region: CASSLVAGGAMNTEAFF. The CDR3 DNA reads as TGTGCCAGCAGCTTAGTGGCGGGGGGCGCGATGAACACTGAAGCTTTCTTT.

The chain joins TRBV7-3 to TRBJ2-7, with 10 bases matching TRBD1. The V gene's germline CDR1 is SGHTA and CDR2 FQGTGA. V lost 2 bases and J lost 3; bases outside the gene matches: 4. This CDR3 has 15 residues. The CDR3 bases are TGTGCCAGCAGCTTAGGGACAGGGGCCCACTACGAGCAGTACTTC. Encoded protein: CASSLGTGAHYEQYF.

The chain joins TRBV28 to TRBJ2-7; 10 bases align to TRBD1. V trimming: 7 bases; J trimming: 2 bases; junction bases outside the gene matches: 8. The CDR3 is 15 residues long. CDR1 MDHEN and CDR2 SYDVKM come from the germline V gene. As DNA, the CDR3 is TGTGCCAGCATTCCCCGGGACAGGGGACCCTACGAGCAGTACTTC. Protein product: CASIPRDRGPYEQYF.

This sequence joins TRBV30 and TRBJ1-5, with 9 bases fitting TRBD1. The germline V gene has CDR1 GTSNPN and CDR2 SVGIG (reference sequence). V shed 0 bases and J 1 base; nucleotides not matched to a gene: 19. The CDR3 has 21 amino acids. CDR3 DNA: TGTGCCTGGAGTGTAGGGATTTTTACAGGGGGCGCGGGAAACAGCAATCAGCCCCAGCATTTT. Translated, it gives CAWSVGIFTGGAGNSNQPQHF. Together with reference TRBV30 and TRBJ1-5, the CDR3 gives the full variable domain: SQTIHQWPATLVQPVGSPLSLECTVEGTSNPNLYWYRQAAGRGLQLLFYSVGIGQISSEVPQNLSASRPQDRQFILSSKKLLLSDSGFYLCAWSVGIFTGGAGNSNQPQHFGDGTRLSIL.

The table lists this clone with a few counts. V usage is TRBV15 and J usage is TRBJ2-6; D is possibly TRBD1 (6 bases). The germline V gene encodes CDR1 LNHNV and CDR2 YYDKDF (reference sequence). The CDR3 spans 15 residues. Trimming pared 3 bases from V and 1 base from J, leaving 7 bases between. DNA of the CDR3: TGTGCCACCAGCAGCACAGGGTCTGGGGCCAACGTCCTGACTTTC. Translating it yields CATSSTGSGANVLTF. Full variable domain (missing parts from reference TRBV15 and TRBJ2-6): DAMVIQNPRYQVTQFGKPVTLSCSQTLNHNVMYWYQQKSSQAPKLLFHYYDKDFNNEADTPDNFQSRRPNTSFCFLDIRSPGLGDTAMYLCATSSTGSGANVLTFGAGSRLTVL.

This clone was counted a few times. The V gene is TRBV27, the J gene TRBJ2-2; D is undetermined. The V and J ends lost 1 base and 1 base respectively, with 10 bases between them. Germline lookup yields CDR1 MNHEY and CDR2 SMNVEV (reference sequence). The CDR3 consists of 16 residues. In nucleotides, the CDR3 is TGTGCCAGCAGTTTATATTATGGCAGGAACACCGGGGAGCTGTTTTTT. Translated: CASSLYYGRNTGELFF.

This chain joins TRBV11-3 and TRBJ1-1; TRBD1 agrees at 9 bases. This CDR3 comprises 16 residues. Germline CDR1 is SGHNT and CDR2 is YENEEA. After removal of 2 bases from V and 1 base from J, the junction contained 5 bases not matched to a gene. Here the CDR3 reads CASSLSGQGRNTEAFF. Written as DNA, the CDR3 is TGTGCCAGCAGCTTATCAGGACAGGGGAGGAACACTGAAGCTTTCTTT.

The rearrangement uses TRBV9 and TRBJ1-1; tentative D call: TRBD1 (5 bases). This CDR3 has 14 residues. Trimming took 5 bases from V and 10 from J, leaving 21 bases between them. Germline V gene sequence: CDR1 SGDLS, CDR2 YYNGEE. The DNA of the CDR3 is TGTGCCAGCAGTATCTCCGACAGAATAGGGTTAGCTTTCTTT. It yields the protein CASSISDRIGLAFF.

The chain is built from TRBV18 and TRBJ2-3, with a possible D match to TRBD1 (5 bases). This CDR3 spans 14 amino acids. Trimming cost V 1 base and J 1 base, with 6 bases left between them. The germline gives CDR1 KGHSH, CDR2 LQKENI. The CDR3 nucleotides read TGTGCCAGCTCACCACTGACAGGCACAGATACGCAGTATTTT. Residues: CASSPLTGTDTQYF.

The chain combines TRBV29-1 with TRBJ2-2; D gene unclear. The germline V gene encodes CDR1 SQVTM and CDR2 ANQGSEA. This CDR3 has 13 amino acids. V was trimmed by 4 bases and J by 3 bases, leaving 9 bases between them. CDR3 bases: TGCAGCGTTGTCAGGCCGTACACCGGGGAGCTGTTTTTT. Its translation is CSVVRPYTGELFF.

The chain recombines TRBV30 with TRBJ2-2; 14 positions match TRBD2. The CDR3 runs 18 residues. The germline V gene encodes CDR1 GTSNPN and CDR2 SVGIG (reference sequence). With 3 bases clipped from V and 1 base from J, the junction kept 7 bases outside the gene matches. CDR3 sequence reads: CAWSGGLAGDRNTGELFF. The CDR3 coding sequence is TGTGCCTGGAGCGGGGGACTAGCGGGAGATAGGAACACCGGGGAGCTGTTTTTT.

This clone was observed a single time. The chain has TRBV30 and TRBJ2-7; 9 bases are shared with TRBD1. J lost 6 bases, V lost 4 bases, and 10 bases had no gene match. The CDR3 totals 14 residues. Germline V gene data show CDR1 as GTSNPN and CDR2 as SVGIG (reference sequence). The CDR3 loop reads CAWTAGTGSLEQYF. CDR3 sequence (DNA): TGTGCCTGGACTGCCGGGACAGGGTCCCTCGAGCAGTACTTC.

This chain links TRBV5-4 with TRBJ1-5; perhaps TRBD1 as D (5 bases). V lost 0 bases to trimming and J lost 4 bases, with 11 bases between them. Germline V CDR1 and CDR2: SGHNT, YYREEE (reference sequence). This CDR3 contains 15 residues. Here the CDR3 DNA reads TGTGCCAGCAGCTTGGACCCCGGGGGGAATCAGCCCCAGCATTTT. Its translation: CASSLDPGGNQPQHF.

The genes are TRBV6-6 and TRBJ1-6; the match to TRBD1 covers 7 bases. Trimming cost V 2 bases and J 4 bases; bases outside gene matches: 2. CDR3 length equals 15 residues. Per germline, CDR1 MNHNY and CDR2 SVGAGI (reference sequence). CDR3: CASSYVQGYNSPLHF. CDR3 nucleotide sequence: TGTGCCAGCAGTTACGTACAGGGGTATAATTCACCCCTCCACTTT.

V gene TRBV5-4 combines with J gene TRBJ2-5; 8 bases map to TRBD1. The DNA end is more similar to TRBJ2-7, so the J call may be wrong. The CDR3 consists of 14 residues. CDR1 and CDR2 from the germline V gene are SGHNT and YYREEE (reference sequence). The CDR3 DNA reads TGTGCCAGCAGGACGGGACAGGACTCCTACGAGCAGTACTTC. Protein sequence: CASRTGQDSYEQYF.

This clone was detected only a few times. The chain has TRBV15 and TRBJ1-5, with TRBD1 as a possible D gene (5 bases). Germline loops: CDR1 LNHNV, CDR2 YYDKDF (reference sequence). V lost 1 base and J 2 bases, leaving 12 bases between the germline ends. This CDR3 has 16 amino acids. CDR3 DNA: TGTGCCACCAGCAGAGTAGAAGGGGCAGGCAATCAGCCCCAGCATTTT. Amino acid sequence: CATSRVEGAGNQPQHF.

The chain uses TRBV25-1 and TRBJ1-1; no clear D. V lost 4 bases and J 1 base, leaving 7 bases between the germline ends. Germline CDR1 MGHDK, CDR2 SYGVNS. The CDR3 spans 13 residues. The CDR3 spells CASSVKRNTEAFF. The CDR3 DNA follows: TGTGCCAGCAGTGTTAAGCGGAACACTGAAGCTTTCTTT.

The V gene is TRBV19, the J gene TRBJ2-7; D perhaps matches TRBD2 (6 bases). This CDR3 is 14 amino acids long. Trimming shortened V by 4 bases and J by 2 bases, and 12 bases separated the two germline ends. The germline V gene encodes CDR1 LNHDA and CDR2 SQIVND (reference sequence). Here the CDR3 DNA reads TGTGCCAGTAGTAGCGGCGGGACCACCTACGAGCAGTACTTC. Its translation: CASSSGGTTYEQYF.

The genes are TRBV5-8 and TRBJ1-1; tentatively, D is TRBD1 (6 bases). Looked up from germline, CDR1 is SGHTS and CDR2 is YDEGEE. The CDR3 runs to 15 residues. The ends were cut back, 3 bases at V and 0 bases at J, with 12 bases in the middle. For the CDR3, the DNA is TGTGCCAGCAGCTCACAGGGCGTCCTGAACACTGAAGCTTTCTTT. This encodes CASSSQGVLNTEAFF.

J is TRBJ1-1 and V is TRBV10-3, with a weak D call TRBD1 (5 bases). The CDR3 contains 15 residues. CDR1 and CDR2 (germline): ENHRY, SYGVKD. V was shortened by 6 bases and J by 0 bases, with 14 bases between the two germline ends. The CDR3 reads CAIRSQGSVNTEAFF. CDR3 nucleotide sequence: TGTGCCATCAGGTCTCAGGGTTCCGTGAACACTGAAGCTTTCTTT.

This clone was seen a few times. The CDR3 protein is CASSHVGGQETQYF. In DNA form, the CDR3 reads TGCGCCAGCAGCCACGTGGGAGGTCAAGAGACCCAGTACTTC. The chain has TRBV5-1 and TRBJ2-5, with TRBD2 as a possible D gene (6 bases). Germline CDR1 is SGHRS and CDR2 is YFSETQ. V lost 4 bases to trimming and J lost 2 bases, with 12 bases between them. CDR3 length: 14 amino acids.

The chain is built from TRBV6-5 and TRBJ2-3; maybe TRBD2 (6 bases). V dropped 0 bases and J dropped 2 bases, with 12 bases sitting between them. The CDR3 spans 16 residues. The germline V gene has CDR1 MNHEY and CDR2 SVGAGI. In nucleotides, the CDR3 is TGTGCCAGCAGTTACTCCGTGGGGGAGGTCACAGATACGCAGTATTTT. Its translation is CASSYSVGEVTDTQYF.

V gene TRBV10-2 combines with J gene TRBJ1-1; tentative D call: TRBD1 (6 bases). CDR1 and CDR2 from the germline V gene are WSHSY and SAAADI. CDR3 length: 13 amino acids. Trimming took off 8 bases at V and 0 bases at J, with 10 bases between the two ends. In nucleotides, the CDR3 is TGCGCCAGCGAGGGACACTTGAACACTGAAGCTTTCTTT. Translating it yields CASEGHLNTEAFF.